These T cell receptor beta chains were read from a single sample in a study of cytomegalovirus exposure and HLA in healthy donors. TCRdb keeps only in-frame clones here, not all; method: immunoSEQ multiplex PCR. In the table there are 95,000 to 100,000 clones, around 75% of which are singletons. The material sequenced was PBMCs. The receptors stem from a man aged 50 or older in good health and CMV-seronegative. Both conserved end residues are part of each CDR3. The D gene is left open where the match is weak. Some rows have no size entry. The others give once, few or many, or a class for an expanded clone.

J gene | clone size | V gene | D gene | CDR3 DNA | CDR3 protein
TRBJ1-1 | . | TRBV19 | TRBD1 | TGTGCCAGTAGTAAGACAGGGGGGATAATTGAAGCTTTCTTT | CASSKTGGIIEAFF
TRBJ2-2 | few | TRBV19 | . | TGTGCCAGTAGTCCTAACACCGGGGAGCTGTTTTTT | CASSPNTGELFF
TRBJ1-1 | once | TRBV5-4 | TRBD1 | TGTGCCAGCAGCCCGGACAGGGGGATCAAAGCTTTCTTT | CASSPDRGIKAFF
TRBJ2-2 | . | TRBV28 | TRBD2 | TGTGCCAGCAGTCCTAGCGGGAGTTCGGCCACCGGGGAGCTGTTTTTT | CASSPSGSSATGELFF
TRBJ1-4 | . | TRBV28 | . | TGTGCCAGCAGTTCCCAATCGGATGAAAAACTGTTTTTT | CASSSQSDEKLFF
TRBJ1-4 | few | TRBV30 | . | TGTGCCTGGAAAAGACTAGGTGAAAAACTGTTTTTT | CAWKRLGEKLFF
TRBJ1-5 | few | TRBV28 | . | TGTGCCAGCACAGACAGATTCAATCAGCCCCAGCATTTT | CASTDRFNQPQHF
TRBJ2-7 | . | TRBV7-3 | TRBD1 | TGTGCCAGCAGCTTACAGGGGGACTCCTACGAGCAGTACTTC | CASSLQGDSYEQYF
TRBJ1-4 | . | TRBV10-2 | TRBD1 | TGCGCCAGCAGTGAACCGGGACAGGGGACGAGGAGTTTT | CASSEPGQGTRSF
TRBJ2-1 | . | TRBV7-2 | TRBD2 | TGTGCCAGTAAGGGAATCCGAGAGCGGGAGACCTACAATGAGCAGTTCTTC | CASKGIRERETYNEQFF
TRBJ1-2 | . | TRBV2 | . | TGTGCCAGCTGGGGGCACGACCAACCTAACTATGGCTACACCTTC | CASWGHDQPNYGYTF
TRBJ1-1 | . | TRBV7-9 | . | TGTGCCAGCAGCACGAAGACAGGGAACACTGAAGCTTTCTTT | CASSTKTGNTEAFF
TRBJ1-5 | . | TRBV2 | TRBD1 | TGTGCCAGCAGGCGATTGACAGGGGGCGCTGACCAGCCCCAGCATTTT | CASRRLTGGADQPQHF
TRBJ2-5 | once | TRBV7-6 | TRBD2 | TGTGCCAGCAGCTTACTAGGGACTATGCAGTACTTC | CASSLLGTMQYF
TRBJ1-2 | . | TRBV19 | . | TGTGCCAGTAGTGGGGCCTATGGCTACACCTTC | CASSGAYGYTF
TRBJ2-1 | . | TRBV27 | . | TGTGCCAGCAGTTTGGTTCGGGGTGATGAGCAGTTCTTC | CASSLVRGDEQFF
TRBJ1-2 | . | TRBV7-2 | TRBD1 | TGTGCCAGCAGCGCCGATATGGGACAGAACTACACCTTC | CASSADMGQNYTF
TRBJ2-5 | . | TRBV21-1 | . | TGTGCCAGCAGCAAATGGACTAGCGGGAGGGCCGGGGAGACCCAGTACTTC | CASSKWTSGRAGETQYF
TRBJ2-7 | few | TRBV19 | . | TGTGCCAGTAGTATGACACGGACCTACGAGCAGTACTTC | CASSMTRTYEQYF
TRBJ1-6 | . | TRBV5-1 | . | TGCGCCAGCAGCTTGGACAGAAATTCACCCCTCCACTTT | CASSLDRNSPLHF
TRBJ2-7 | once | TRBV6-5 | . | TGTGCCAGCAGTTACCACAAACCAAGTTATGACGAGCAGTACTTC | CASSYHKPSYDEQYF
TRBJ1-1 | . | TRBV30 | . | TGTGCCTGGAATCGGGGGTCGAACACTGAAGCTTTCTTT | CAWNRGSNTEAFF
TRBJ2-2 | . | TRBV30 | TRBD1 | TGTGCCTGGGGGGCCGTCCCGGGACAGGGAACCGGGGAGCTGTTTTTT | CAWGAVPGQGTGELFF
TRBJ1-2 | . | TRBV29-1 | . | TGCAGCGTTGGGAGGGCTCATGGCTACACCTTC | CSVGRAHGYTF
TRBJ1-5 | once | TRBV28 | . | TGTGCCAGCAGTTTAGTCAGACATAGCAATCAGCCCCAGCATTTT | CASSLVRHSNQPQHF
TRBJ2-5 | . | TRBV5-1 | TRBD2 | TGCGCCAGCAGCTTGGTAGGACTAGTCCAAGAGACCCAGTACTTC | CASSLVGLVQETQYF
TRBJ2-1 | . | TRBV4-2 | TRBD2 | TGTGCCAGCAGCCAAGGGGAAAGGACTAGCGGTAACAATGAGCAGTTCTTC | CASSQGERTSGNNEQFF
TRBJ2-5 | . | TRBV11-3 | TRBD2 | TGTGCCAGCAGCGTAGCTAGCGGATGGGCCCAGTACTTC | CASSVASGWAQYF
TRBJ1-1 | few | TRBV7-9 | . | TGTGCCAGCAGCTTAAGAGTTTTGAACACTGAAGCTTTCTTT | CASSLRVLNTEAFF
TRBJ2-7 | . | TRBV10-3 | . | TGTGCCATCAGTGAGTCGGTGCAGGGCTACGAGCAGTACTTC | CAISESVQGYEQYF
TRBJ1-3 | . | TRBV6-1 | . | TGTGCCAGTAACGGTTTCTCTGGAAACACCATATATTTT | CASNGFSGNTIYF
TRBJ1-5 | few | TRBV5-1 | . | TGCGCCAGCAGCCCGGACAGTTTGAATCAGCCCCAGCATTTT | CASSPDSLNQPQHF
TRBJ2-3 | . | TRBV7-6 | . | TGTGCCAGCAGCTTAGCGGGCCAAAGCACAGATACGCAGTATTTT | CASSLAGQSTDTQYF
TRBJ2-7 | . | TRBV4-1 | TRBD2 | TGCGCCAGCAGCCCCCGCCCAGGACAGCTAGCGGGAGAGACCTACGAGCAGTACTTC | CASSPRPGQLAGETYEQYF